A selection of T cell receptor beta chains follows, all from one sample in a study of T cell repertoires in cytomegalovirus infection. TCRdb reanalysed the reads using MiXCR and keeps one entry per CDR3 protein. Among a few hundred thousand distinct CDR3 sequences listed, more than 20% were seen once. Antigens of these TCRs are unknown. The sequencing used cultured PBMCs, collected from culture after CMV antigen stimulation. The receptors come from a human donor in good health (CMV status not recorded). Some clones in this sample may be carry-over from other donors' samples. CDR3s include the opening cysteine and the closing phenylalanine or tryptophan. A D gene is named only where the DNA matches it firmly. Clone size is stated in some rows and not others, as once, few, many or a class when expanded.

TRBD1,TRBJ2-1,TRBV5-1,.,TGCGCCAGCAGCCCACCCGGGACAGGGAGCAATGAGCAGTTCTTC,CASSPPGTGSNEQFF
.,TRBJ1-2,TRBV7-2,many,TGTGCCAGCAGCTTAGCCACCGGGACAAGTGACTATGGCTACACCTTC,CASSLATGTSDYGYTF
.,TRBJ2-2,TRBV23-1,.,TGCGCCAGCAGTCCAGACCCACCCCATACCGGGGAGCTGTTTTTT,CASSPDPPHTGELFF
.,TRBJ1-2,TRBV28,.,TGTGCCAGCAGTCCGCCTGTTTTTAGCTACACCTTC,CASSPPVFSYTF
.,TRBJ2-1,TRBV5-1,few,TGCGCCAGCAGCTTGGAGGGGGACAATGAGCAGTTCTTC,CASSLEGDNEQFF
TRBD2,TRBJ2-3,TRBV4-3,few,TGCGCCAGCAGCCAAGACTTAGCGGGAGTGCAGGATACGCAGTATTTT,CASSQDLAGVQDTQYF
.,TRBJ1-2,TRBV6-2/TRBV6-3,few,TGTGCCAGCAGTTACGACGGAGGAAACTATGGCTACACCTTC,CASSYDGGNYGYTF
.,TRBJ2-7,TRBV28,.,TGTGCCAGCAGTTTATCTCAGGGCACCGTGGAGCAGTACTTC,CASSLSQGTVEQYF
TRBD2,TRBJ2-1,TRBV18,few,TGTGCCAGCTCCCCCTCGACGGCGGGAGGCGGCAATGAGCAGTTCTTC,CASSPSTAGGGNEQFF
TRBD1,TRBJ1-6,TRBV9,.,TGTGCCAGCAGCTACAGGGGGCTGAATTCACCCCTCCACTTT,CASSYRGLNSPLHF
TRBD2,TRBJ2-3,TRBV7-3,few,TGTGCCAGCAGCCCCCAGGGACTAGCGGGCGCAGATACGCAGTATTTT,CASSPQGLAGADTQYF
TRBD2,TRBJ2-5,TRBV7-2,many,TGTGCCAGCAGCTTAGTAGGCGGGGGTGGGCAAGAGACCCAGTACTTC,CASSLVGGGGQETQYF
.,TRBJ1-1,TRBV6-2/TRBV6-3,.,TGTGCCAGCACCCCTCCAGGGAGTCCACTCAGGGGAGCTTTCTTT,CASTPPGSPLRGAFF
TRBD2,TRBJ2-5,TRBV28,once,TGTGCCAGCAGTACCGAAATAGGACTAGCGGGAGTTGAGACCCAGTACTTC,CASSTEIGLAGVETQYF
.,TRBJ1-5,TRBV27,.,TGTGCCACCTCATCAAGCAATCAGCCCCAGCATTTT,CATSSSNQPQHF
.,TRBJ2-5,TRBV7-9,.,TGTGCCAGCAGCTGGGGACGAATCGCGCAGACCCAGTACTTC,CASSWGRIAQTQYF
TRBD2,TRBJ2-1,TRBV19,.,TGTGCCAGTAGTATAGGCGGGAGGTACAATGAGCAGTTCTTC,CASSIGGRYNEQFF
.,TRBJ2-3,TRBV24-1,.,TGTGCCACCAGTGACTTAGTGGATACGCAGTATTTT,CATSDLVDTQYF
.,TRBJ2-3,TRBV27,.,TGTGCCAGCAGTTCGGTCTACAGCACAGATACGCAGTATTTT,CASSSVYSTDTQYF
TRBD2,TRBJ2-1,TRBV19,few,TGTGCCAGTAGTATGGGGGGGTTATCCTACAATGAGCAGTTCTTC,CASSMGGLSYNEQFF
.,TRBJ2-2,TRBV12-3/TRBV12-4,few,TGTGCCAGCTACCCCGGCGTAGCAAACCCAAACACCGGGGAGCTGTTTTTT,CASYPGVANPNTGELFF
.,TRBJ1-5,TRBV20-1,.,TGCAGTGCTACTATCCTCAATCAGCCCCAGCATTTT,CSATILNQPQHF
TRBD1,TRBJ1-5,TRBV27,.,TGTGCCAGCAGCCCGATGGGCACAGGGGTTAATCAGCCCCAGCATTTT,CASSPMGTGVNQPQHF
.,TRBJ1-2,TRBV5-1,.,TGCGCCAGCAGCTTGGCCGGGACATCAAATAATGGCTACACCTTC,CASSLAGTSNNGYTF
TRBD2,TRBJ2-7,TRBV7-2,few,TGTGCCAGCAGCGTAGCGGGATTATACTACGAGCAGTACTTC,CASSVAGLYYEQYF